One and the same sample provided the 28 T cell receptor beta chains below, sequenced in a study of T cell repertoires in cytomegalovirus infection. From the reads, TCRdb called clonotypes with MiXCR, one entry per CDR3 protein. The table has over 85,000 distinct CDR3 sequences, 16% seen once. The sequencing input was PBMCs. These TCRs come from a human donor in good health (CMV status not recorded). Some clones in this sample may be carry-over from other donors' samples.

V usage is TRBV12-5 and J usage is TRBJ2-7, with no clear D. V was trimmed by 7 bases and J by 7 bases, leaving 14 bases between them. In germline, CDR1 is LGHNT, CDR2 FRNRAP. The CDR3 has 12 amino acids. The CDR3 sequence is CASALSAVEQYF. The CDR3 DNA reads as TGTGCTAGTGCCCTGAGCGCTGTGGAGCAGTACTTC.

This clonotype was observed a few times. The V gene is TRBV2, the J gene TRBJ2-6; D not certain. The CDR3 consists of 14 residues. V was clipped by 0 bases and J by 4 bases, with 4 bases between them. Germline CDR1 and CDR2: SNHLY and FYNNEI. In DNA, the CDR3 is TGTGCCAGCAGTGAAGCCCGCGGGGCCAACGTCCTGACTTTC. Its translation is CASSEARGANVLTF.

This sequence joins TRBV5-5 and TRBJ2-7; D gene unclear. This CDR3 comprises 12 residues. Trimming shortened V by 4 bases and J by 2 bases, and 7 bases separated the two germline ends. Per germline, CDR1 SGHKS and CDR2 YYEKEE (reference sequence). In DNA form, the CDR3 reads TGTGCCAGCAGCGTCAATACCTACGAGCAGTACTTC. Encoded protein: CASSVNTYEQYF.

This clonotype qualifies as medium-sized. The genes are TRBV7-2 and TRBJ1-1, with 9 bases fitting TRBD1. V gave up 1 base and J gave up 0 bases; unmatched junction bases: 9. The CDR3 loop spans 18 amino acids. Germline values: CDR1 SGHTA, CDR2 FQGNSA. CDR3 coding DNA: TGTGCCAGCAGCTTAGTATCAAGGGACAGGGTCTTGAACACTGAAGCTTTCTTT. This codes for CASSLVSRDRVLNTEAFF. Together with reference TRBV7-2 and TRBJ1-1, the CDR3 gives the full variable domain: GAGVSQSPSNKVTEKGKDVELRCDPISGHTALYWYRQSLGQGLEFLIYFQGNSAPDKSGLPSDRFSAERTGGSVSTLTIQRTQQEDSAVYLCASSLVSRDRVLNTEAFFGQGTRLTVV.

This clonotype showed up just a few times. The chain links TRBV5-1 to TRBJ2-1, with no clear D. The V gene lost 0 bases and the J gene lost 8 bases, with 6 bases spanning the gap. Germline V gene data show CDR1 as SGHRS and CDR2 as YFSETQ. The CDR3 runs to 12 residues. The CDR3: CASSLVAHEQFF. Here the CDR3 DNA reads TGCGCCAGCAGCTTGGTAGCCCATGAGCAGTTCTTC.

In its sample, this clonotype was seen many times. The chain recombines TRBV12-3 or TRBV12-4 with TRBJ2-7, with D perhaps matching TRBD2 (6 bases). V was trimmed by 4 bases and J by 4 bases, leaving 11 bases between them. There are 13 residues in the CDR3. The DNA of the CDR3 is TGTGCCAGCAGTTCGATGGGACTTTACGAGCAGTACTTC. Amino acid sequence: CASSSMGLYEQYF.

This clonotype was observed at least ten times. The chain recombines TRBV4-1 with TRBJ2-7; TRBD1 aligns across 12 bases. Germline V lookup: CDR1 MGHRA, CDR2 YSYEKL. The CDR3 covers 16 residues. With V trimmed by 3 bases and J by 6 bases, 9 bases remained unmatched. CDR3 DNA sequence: TGCGCCAGCAGCCAGTCCTCCGGGACAGGGGGCGTCGAGCAGTACTTC. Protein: CASSQSSGTGGVEQYF.

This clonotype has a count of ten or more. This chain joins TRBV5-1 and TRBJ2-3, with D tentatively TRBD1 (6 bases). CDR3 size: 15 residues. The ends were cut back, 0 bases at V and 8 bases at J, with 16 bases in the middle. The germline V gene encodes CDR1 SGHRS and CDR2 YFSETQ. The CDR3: CASSLDRVPSSTQYF. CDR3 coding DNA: TGCGCCAGCAGCTTGGACAGGGTGCCCTCGAGTACGCAGTATTTT.

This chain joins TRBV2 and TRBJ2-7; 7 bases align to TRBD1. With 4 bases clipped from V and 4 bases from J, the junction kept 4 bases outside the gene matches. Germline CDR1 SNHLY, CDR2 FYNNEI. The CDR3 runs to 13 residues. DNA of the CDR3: TGTGCCAGCAGTGGACAGGGAAGATACGAGCAGTACTTC. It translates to CASSGQGRYEQYF.

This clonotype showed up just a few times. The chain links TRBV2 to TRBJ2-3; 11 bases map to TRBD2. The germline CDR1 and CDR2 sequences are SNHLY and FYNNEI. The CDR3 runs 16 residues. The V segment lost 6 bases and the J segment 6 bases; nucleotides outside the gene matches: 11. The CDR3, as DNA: TGTGCCAGCAGCGGACTAGCGGGCCCTACTCTGGATACGCAGTATTTT. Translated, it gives CASSGLAGPTLDTQYF.

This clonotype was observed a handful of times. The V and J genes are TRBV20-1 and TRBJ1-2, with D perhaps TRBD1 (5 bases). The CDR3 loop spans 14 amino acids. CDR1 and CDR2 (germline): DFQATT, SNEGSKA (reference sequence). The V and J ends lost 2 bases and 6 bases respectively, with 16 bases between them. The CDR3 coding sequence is TGCAGTGCTAGATTGGCAGGGAAATTAGATGGCTACACCTTC. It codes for CSARLAGKLDGYTF.

CDR3 sequence reads: CAPILGAVSNQPQHF. The DNA of the CDR3 is TGTGCCCCTATCTTGGGGGCAGTTAGCAATCAGCCCCAGCATTTT. The chain recombines TRBV2 with TRBJ1-5; D may be TRBD1 (6 bases). V was pared by 11 bases and J by 0 bases, with 17 bases between. There are 15 residues in the CDR3. Germline CDR1 reads SNHLY; CDR2 reads FYNNEI. Full variable domain (outside the CDR3, taken from reference TRBV2 and TRBJ1-5): EPEVTQTPSHQVTQMGQEVILRCVPISNHLYFYWYRQILGQKVEFLVSFYNNEISEKSEIFDDQFSVERPDGSNFTLKIRSTKLEDSAMYFCAPILGAVSNQPQHFGDGTRLSIL.

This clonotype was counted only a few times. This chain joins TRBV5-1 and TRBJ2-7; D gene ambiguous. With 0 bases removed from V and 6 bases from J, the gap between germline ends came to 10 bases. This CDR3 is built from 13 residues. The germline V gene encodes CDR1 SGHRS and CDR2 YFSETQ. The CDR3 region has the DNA TGCGCCAGCAGCTTGGTTCCGTGGGGCGAGCAGTACTTC. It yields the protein CASSLVPWGEQYF. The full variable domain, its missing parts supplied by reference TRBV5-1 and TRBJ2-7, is KAGVTQTPRYLIKTRGQQVTLSCSPISGHRSVSWYQQTPGQGLQFLFEYFSETQRNKGNFPGRFSGRQFSNSRSEMNVSTLELGDSALYLCASSLVPWGEQYFGPGTRLTVT.

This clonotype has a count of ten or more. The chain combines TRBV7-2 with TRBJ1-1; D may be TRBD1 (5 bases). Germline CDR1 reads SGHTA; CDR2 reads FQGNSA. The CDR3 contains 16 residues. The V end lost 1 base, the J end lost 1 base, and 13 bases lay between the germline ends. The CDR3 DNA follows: TGTGCCAGCAGCTTAGTGATGGGCAGGGAGAACACTGAAGCTTTCTTT. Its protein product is CASSLVMGRENTEAFF.

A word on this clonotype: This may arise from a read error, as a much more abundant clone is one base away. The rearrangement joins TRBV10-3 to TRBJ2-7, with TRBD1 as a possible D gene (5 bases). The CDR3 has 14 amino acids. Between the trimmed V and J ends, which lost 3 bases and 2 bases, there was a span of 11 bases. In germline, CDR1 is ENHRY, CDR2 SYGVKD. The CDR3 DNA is TGTGCCATCAGTGAAAGGGGATCCGCCTACGAGCAGTACTTC. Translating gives CAISERGSAYEQYF.

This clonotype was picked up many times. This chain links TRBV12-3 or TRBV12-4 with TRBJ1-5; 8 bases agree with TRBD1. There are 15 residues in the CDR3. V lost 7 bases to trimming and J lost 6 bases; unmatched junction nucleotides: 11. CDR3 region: CASTADRVASQPQHF. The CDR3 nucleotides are TGTGCCAGCACCGCGGACAGGGTTGCAAGTCAGCCCCAGCATTTT.

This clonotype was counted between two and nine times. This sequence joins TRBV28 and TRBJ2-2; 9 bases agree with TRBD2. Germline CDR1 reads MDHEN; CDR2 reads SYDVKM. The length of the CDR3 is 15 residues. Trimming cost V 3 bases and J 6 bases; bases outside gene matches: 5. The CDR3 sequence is CASSFGRGGAGELFF. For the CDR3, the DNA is TGTGCCAGCAGTTTTGGGCGGGGGGGCGCCGGGGAGCTGTTTTTT.

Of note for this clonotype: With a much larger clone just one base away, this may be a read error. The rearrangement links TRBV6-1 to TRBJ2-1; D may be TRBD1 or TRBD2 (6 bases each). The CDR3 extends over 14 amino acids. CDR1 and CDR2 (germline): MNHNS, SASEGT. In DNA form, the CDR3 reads TGTGCCGGCAGGCGCCGGTGGGGGGCCGATGAGCAGTTCTTC. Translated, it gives CAGRRRWGADEQFF.

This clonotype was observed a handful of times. CDR3 region: CASSPGARGYTF. CDR3 nucleotides: TGTGCCAGCTCACCGGGCGCGCGGGGCTACACCTTC. The chain couples TRBV18 to TRBJ1-2; D is unresolved. In germline, CDR1 is KGHSH, CDR2 LQKENI. V was pared by 3 bases and J by 8 bases, with 10 bases between. CDR3 length equals 12 residues.

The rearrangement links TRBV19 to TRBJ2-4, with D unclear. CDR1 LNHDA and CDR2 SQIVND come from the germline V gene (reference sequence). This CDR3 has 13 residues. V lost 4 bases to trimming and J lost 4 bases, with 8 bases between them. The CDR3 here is CASSTDRKNIQYF. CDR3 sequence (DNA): TGTGCCAGTAGTACAGATCGAAAAAACATTCAGTACTTC.

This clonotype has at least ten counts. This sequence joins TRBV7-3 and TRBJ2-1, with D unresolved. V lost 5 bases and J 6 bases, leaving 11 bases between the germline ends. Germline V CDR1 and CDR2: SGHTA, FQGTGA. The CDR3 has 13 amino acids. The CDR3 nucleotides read TGTGCCAGCAGCAACGACGGTTTCAATGAGCAGTTCTTC. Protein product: CASSNDGFNEQFF.

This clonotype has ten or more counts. CDR3 DNA: TGTGCCAGCAGTTTAAGGGATTACACTGAAGCTTTCTTT. It translates to CASSLRDYTEAFF. This chain connects TRBV12-3 or TRBV12-4 to TRBJ1-1; D is ambiguous. The CDR3 length is 13 residues. V lost 2 bases and J lost 3, with 7 bases in between.

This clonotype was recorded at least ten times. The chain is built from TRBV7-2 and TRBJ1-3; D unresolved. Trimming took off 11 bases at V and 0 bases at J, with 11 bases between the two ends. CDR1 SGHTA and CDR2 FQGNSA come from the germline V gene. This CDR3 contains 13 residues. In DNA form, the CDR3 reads TGTGCCTCGAGCTGGAGCTCTGGAAACACCATATATTTT. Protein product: CASSWSSGNTIYF.

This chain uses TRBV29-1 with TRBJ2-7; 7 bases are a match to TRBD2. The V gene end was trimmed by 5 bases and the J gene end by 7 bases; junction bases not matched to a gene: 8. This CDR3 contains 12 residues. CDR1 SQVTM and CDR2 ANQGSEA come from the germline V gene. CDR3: CSVRWEGGEQYF. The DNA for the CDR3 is TGCAGCGTTCGCTGGGAGGGTGGAGAGCAGTACTTC.

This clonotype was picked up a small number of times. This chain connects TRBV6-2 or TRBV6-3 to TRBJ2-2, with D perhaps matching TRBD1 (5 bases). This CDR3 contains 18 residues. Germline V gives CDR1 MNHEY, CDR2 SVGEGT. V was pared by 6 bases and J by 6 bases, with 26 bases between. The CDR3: CASSPPRRDPNQPGELFF. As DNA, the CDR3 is TGTGCCAGCAGCCCCCCCCGCAGGGATCCAAATCAACCCGGGGAGCTGTTTTTT.

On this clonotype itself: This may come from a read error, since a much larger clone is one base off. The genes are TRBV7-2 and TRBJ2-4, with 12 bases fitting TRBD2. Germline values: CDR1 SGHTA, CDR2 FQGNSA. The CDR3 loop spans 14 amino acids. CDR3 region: CDSSLLAGGNIQYF. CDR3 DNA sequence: TGTGACAGCAGCTTACTAGCGGGGGGAAACATTCAGTACTTC.

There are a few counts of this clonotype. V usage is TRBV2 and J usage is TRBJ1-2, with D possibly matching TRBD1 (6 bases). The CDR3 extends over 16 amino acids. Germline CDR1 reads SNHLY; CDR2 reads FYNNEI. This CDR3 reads CKTTSMAGVSNYGYTF. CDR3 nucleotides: TGTAAAACGACATCCATGGCAGGGGTCAGCAACTATGGCTACACCTTC.

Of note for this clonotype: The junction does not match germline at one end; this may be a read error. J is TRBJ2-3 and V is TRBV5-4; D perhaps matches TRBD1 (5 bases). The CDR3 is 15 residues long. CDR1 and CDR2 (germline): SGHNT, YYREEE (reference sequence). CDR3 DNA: TGTGCCAGCAGCTTGTCGGCAGGGATGACAGATTCGCAGTATTTT. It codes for CASSLSAGMTDSQYF.